This is a list of T cell receptor beta chains from one sample in a study of PD-1 blockade in classical Hodgkin lymphoma. Assay: immunoSEQ multiplex PCR; the TCRdb copy retains only in-frame clones and omits some. The sample contains 20,000 to 30,000 clones, approximately 67% of which appear only once. This specimen consisted of peripheral blood mononuclear cells (PBMCs), obtained before the fourth cycle of nivolumab. The receptors derive from a human donor with classical Hodgkin lymphoma. Each CDR3 is given with its conserved first and last residue. A D gene is named only where the DNA matches it firmly. The size of a clone is reported for some rows only, either as once, few or many, or as a class for expanded clones.

j_call clone_size v_call d_call cdr3_nt cdr3_aa
TRBJ1-6 few TRBV5-4 TRBD1 TGTGCCAGCAGCTCCAACAGGGGTGTGGGGTCACCCCTCCACTTT CASSSNRGVGSPLHF
TRBJ1-1 NA TRBV11-3 NA NA CASSFGEGQGAFF
TRBJ1-1 NA TRBV7-9 NA TGTGCCAGCAGCTTAGGCGCGACCACTGAAGCTTTCTTT CASSLGATTEAFF
TRBJ2-1 NA TRBV5-1 TRBD2 TGCGCCAGCAGCTTGGGCTTCCTAGCGGGGGCCTACAATGAGCAGTTCTTC CASSLGFLAGAYNEQFF
TRBJ1-1 NA TRBV18 NA TGTGCCAGCTCAGCCAGCCGGGACGAAGCTTTCTTT CASSASRDEAFF
TRBJ2-3 NA TRBV1 NA TGCACCAGCAGCCAAGATAGCGGGGGGGATACGCAGTATTTT CTSSQDSGGDTQYF
TRBJ2-7 few TRBV27 TRBD1 TGTGCCAGCAGCCCGTTGCGAGGGACAGCTAGCTCCTACGAGCAGTACTTC CASSPLRGTASSYEQYF
TRBJ2-2 medium-sized TRBV7-9 NA TGTGCCAGCAGCTCGCTTAACACCGGGGAGCTGTTTTTT CASSSLNTGELFF
TRBJ1-1 few TRBV29-1 TRBD1 TGCAGCGTTGACAGACAGGGACGAAACACTGAAGCTTTCTTT CSVDRQGRNTEAFF
TRBJ1-4 few TRBV5-5 TRBD1 TGTGCCAGCAGCGGACAGGGGGCGACCCTGGAAGAAAAACTGTTTTTT CASSGQGATLEEKLFF
TRBJ1-2 once TRBV5-4 NA TGTGCCAGCAGCTTGGCCGGCCTCAACGTTGGCTACACCTTC CASSLAGLNVGYTF
TRBJ2-3 NA TRBV7-9 TRBD2 TGTGCCAGCAGCTCTACCCGACTAGCGGGGGGGACAGATACGCAGTATTTT CASSSTRLAGGTDTQYF
TRBJ2-3 NA TRBV10-3 NA TGTGCCATCAGTTTAGAGGGGGGTCGGACAGATACGCAGTATTTT CAISLEGGRTDTQYF
TRBJ2-2 NA TRBV29-1 TRBD2 TGCAGCGTTGTACCCCCCCGGCTAGCGGGGGGGCCCAGTACCGGGGAGCTGTTTTTT CSVVPPRLAGGPSTGELFF
TRBJ1-1 few TRBV5-5 TRBD1 TGTGCCAGCAGCCTGGACAGGGCAGAGGGTGGAACTGAAGCTTTCTTT CASSLDRAEGGTEAFF
TRBJ1-2 few TRBV20-1 NA TGCAGTGCAAGGGACAATGATGGCTACACCTTC CSARDNDGYTF
TRBJ2-1 NA TRBV28 NA TGTGCCAGCGGCCCAAGAAGTTGGCAGTTCTTC CASGPRSWQFF
TRBJ2-2 NA TRBV28 NA TGTGCCAGCATTCATTACACCGGGGAGCTGTTTTTT CASIHYTGELFF
TRBJ2-2 NA TRBV11-2 NA TGTGCCAGCAGCCCGTCGCTAGCTGATGTCGGGGAGCTGTTTTTT CASSPSLADVGELFF
TRBJ1-1 once TRBV14 TRBD1 TGTGCCAGCAGCCCACGACAGGGGGCTGAAGCTTTCTTT CASSPRQGAEAFF
TRBJ2-5 once TRBV11-2 NA TGTGCCAGCAGCTTAGTGGGGGCGAAGGAGACCCAGTACTTC CASSLVGAKETQYF
TRBJ1-4 NA TRBV7-9 NA TGTGCCAGCAGCTTAGCGGGGGGATCTAATGAAAAACTGTTTTTT CASSLAGGSNEKLFF
TRBJ1-1 NA TRBV28 TRBD1 TGTGCCAGCAGTCCCTGGGGACAGGAGGCTTTCTTT CASSPWGQEAFF
TRBJ1-2 NA TRBV4-1 TRBD1 TGCGCCAGCAGCACGACAGGGCCGGACTATGGCTACACCTTC CASSTTGPDYGYTF
TRBJ1-2 once TRBV4-3 NA TGCGCCAGCAGCCAAGAAGCAGTAGGGGGGTACTATGGCTACACCTTC CASSQEAVGGYYGYTF
TRBJ2-5 NA TRBV18 NA TGTGCCAGCTCACGTGCCAACCAAGAGACCCAGTACTTC CASSRANQETQYF
TRBJ1-4 NA TRBV2 NA TGTGCCAGCAGTGGCAGGGGCGATGCAACTAATGAAAAACTGTTTTTT CASSGRGDATNEKLFF
TRBJ2-1 few TRBV2 TRBD2 TGTGCCAGCAGTTCGAGAGCGGGGGACTACAATGAGCAGTTCTTC CASSSRAGDYNEQFF
TRBJ1-2 NA TRBV7-9 NA TGTGCCAGCAGCTTCCCGCCCCCGGCAGGGTCAAGGAATGGCTACACCTTC CASSFPPPAGSRNGYTF
TRBJ1-1 few TRBV18 NA TGTGCCAGCTCACCAGCCGGGAACACTGAAGCTTTCTTT CASSPAGNTEAFF
TRBJ2-5 NA TRBV7-9 NA TGTGCCAGCAGCTTTACGGAGCCCTACCAAGAGACCCAGTACTTC CASSFTEPYQETQYF